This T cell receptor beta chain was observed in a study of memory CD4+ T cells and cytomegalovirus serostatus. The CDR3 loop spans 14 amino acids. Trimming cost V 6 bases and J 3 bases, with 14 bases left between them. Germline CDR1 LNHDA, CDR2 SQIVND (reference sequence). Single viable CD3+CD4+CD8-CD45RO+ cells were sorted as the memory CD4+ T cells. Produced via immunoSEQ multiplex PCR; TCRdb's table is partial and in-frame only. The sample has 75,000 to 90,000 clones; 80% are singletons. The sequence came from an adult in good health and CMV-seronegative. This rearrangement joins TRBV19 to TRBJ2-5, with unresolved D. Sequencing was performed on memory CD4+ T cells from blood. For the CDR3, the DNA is TGTGCCAGTAGCATCTCTCGCGGTAAAGAGACCCAGTACTTC. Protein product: CASSISRGKETQYF.